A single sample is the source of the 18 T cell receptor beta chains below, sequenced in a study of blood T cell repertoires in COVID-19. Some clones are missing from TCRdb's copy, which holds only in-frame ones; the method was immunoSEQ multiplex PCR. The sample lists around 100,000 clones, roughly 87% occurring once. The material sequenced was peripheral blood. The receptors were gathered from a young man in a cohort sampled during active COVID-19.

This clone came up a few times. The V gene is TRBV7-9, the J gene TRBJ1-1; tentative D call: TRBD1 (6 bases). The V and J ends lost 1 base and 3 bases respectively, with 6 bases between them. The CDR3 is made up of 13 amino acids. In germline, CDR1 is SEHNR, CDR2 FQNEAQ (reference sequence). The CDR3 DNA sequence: TGTGCCAGCAGCTTAGACAGGGACACTGAAGCTTTCTTT. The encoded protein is CASSLDRDTEAFF.

CDR3 nucleotides: TGTGCCAGCAGTCCCTCTGGGGGGGGGACCCCTGGAAACACCATATATTTT. This sequence encodes CASSPSGGGTPGNTIYF. The V call is TRBV6-6, the J call TRBJ1-3; a weak D match, TRBD1 (5 bases). The V and J ends lost 5 bases and 2 bases respectively, with 19 bases between them. CDR1 MNHNY and CDR2 SVGAGI come from the germline V gene (reference sequence). The CDR3 has 17 amino acids.

The CDR3 region is CASSQESQGQEGRNTEAFF. CDR3 in DNA: TGTGCCAGCAGCCAAGAATCTCAGGGGCAAGAAGGGAGGAACACTGAAGCTTTCTTT. The J gene is TRBJ1-1, the V gene TRBV3-1 (or the pseudogene TRBV3-2), with D possibly matching TRBD1 (6 bases). CDR3 length equals 19 residues. The V gene lost 0 bases and the J gene lost 1 base, with 21 bases spanning the gap. Per the germline V gene, CDR1 is LGHDT and CDR2 is YNNKEL (reference sequence).

CDR3 sequence reads: CAARQSNQPQHF. The CDR3 DNA reads as TGTGCAGCTAGACAGAGTAATCAGCCCCAGCATTTT. This chain uses TRBV6-5 with TRBJ1-5; possibly TRBD1 for D (5 bases). The V gene's germline CDR1 is MNHEY and CDR2 SVGAGI. The CDR3 loop spans 12 amino acids.

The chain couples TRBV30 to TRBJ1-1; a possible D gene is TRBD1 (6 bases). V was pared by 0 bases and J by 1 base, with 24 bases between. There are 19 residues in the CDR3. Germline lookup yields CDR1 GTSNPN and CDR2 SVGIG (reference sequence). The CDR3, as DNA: TGTGCCTGGAGTGTACGATTTTTTCTGGCAGGGGTTCCGAACACTGAAGCTTTCTTT. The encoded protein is CAWSVRFFLAGVPNTEAFF. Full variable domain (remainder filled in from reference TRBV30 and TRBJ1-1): SQTIHQWPATLVQPVGSPLSLECTVEGTSNPNLYWYRQAAGRGLQLLFYSVGIGQISSEVPQNLSASRPQDRQFILSSKKLLLSDSGFYLCAWSVRFFLAGVPNTEAFFGQGTRLTVV.

CDR3 residues: CASRDGSYGYTF. CDR3 in DNA: TGTGCCAGTAGAGACGGGTCCTATGGCTACACCTTC. The genes are TRBV19 and TRBJ1-2, with D uncertain. This CDR3 comprises 12 residues. The germline CDR1 and CDR2 sequences are LNHDA and SQIVND (reference sequence). Trimming took off 6 bases at V and 4 bases at J, with 9 bases between the two ends.

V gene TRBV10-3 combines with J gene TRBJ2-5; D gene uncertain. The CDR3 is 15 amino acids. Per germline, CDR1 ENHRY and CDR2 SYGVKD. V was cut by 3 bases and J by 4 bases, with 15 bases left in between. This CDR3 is CAISDPTLVAETQYF. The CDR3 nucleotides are TGTGCCATCAGTGATCCCACCCTAGTAGCAGAGACCCAGTACTTC.

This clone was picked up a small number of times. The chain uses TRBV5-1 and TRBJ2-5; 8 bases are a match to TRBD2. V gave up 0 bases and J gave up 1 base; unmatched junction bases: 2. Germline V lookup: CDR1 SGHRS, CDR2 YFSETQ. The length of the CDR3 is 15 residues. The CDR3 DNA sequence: TGCGCCAGCAGCTTGGAGCGGGGGACCCAAGAGACCCAGTACTTC. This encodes CASSLERGTQETQYF. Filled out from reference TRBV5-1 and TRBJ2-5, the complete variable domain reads KAGVTQTPRYLIKTRGQQVTLSCSPISGHRSVSWYQQTPGQGLQFLFEYFSETQRNKGNFPGRFSGRQFSNSRSEMNVSTLELGDSALYLCASSLERGTQETQYFGPGTRLLVL.

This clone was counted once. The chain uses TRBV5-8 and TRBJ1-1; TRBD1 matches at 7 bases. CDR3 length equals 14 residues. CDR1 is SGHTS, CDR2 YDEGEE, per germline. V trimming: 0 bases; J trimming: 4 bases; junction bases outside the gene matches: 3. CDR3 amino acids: CASSLGTGTTEAFF. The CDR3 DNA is TGTGCCAGCAGCTTGGGGACAGGTACCACTGAAGCTTTCTTT.

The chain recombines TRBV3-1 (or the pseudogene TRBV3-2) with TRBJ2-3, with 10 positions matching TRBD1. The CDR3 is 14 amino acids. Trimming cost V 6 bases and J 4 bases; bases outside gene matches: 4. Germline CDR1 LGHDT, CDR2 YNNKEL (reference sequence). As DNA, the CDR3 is TGTGCCAGCAGTCACGGACAGGGGGCAGATACGCAGTATTTT. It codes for CASSHGQGADTQYF.

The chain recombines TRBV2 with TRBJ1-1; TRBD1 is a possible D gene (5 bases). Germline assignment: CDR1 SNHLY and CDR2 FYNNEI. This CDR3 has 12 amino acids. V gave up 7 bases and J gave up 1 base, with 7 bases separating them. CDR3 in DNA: TGTGCCAGCAACAGGAGGAACACTGAAGCTTTCTTT. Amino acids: CASNRRNTEAFF.

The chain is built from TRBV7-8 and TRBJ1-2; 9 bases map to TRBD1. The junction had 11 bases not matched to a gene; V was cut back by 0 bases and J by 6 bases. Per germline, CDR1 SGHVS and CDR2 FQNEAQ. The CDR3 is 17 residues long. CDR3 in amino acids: CASSLARTGERADGYTF. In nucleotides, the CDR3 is TGTGCCAGCAGCTTAGCAAGGACAGGGGAACGGGCGGATGGCTACACCTTC.

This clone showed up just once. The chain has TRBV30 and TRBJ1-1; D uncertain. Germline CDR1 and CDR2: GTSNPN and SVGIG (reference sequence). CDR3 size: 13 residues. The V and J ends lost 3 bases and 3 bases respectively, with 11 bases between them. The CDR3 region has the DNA TGTGCCTGGAGGTTAGAGGGATACACTGAAGCTTTCTTT. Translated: CAWRLEGYTEAFF.

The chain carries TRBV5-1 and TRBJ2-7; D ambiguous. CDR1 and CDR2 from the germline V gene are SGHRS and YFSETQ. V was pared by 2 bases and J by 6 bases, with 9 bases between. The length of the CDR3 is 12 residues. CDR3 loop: CASSFRGREQYF. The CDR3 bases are TGCGCCAGCAGCTTCCGTGGCCGCGAGCAGTACTTC.

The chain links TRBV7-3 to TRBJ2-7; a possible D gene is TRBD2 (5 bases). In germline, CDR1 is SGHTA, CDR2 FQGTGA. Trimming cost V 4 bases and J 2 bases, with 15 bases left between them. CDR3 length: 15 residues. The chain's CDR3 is CASSSNDPGTYEQYF. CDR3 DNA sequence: TGTGCCAGCAGCTCCAATGACCCGGGAACCTACGAGCAGTACTTC.

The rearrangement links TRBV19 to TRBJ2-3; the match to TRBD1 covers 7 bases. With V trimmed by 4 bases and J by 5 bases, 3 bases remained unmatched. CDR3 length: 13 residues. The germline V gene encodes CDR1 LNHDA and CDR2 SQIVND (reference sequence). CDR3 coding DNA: TGTGCCAGTAGTAACACAGGGGTAGATACGCAGTATTTT. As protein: CASSNTGVDTQYF.

CDR3 nucleotide sequence: TGTGCCAGCAGTCCGCGGGATCGTGGGACCCAGTACTTC. Translated, it gives CASSPRDRGTQYF. The V gene is TRBV27, the J gene TRBJ2-5; tentatively, D is TRBD2 (6 bases). CDR1 is MNHEY, CDR2 SMNVEV, per germline (reference sequence). The CDR3 sequence is 13 residues long. Trimming cost V 5 bases and J 7 bases, with 14 bases left between them.

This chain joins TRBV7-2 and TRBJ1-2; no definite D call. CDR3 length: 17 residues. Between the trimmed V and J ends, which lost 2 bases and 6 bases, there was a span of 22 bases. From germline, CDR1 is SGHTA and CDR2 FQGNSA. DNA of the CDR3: TGTGCCAGCAGCTTACGCCCGGCAGGAAGCTTGGTTGATGGCTACACCTTC. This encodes CASSLRPAGSLVDGYTF.